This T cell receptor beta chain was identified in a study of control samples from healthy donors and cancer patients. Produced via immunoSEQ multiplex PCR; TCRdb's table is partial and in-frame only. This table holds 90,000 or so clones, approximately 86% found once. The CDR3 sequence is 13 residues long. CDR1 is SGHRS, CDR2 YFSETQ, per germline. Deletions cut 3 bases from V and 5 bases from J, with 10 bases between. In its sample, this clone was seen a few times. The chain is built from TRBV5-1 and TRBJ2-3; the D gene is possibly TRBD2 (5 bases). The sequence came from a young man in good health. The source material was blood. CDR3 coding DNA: TGCGCCAGCAGCTCCCGGGAAGGAGATACGCAGTATTTT. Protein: CASSSREGDTQYF.